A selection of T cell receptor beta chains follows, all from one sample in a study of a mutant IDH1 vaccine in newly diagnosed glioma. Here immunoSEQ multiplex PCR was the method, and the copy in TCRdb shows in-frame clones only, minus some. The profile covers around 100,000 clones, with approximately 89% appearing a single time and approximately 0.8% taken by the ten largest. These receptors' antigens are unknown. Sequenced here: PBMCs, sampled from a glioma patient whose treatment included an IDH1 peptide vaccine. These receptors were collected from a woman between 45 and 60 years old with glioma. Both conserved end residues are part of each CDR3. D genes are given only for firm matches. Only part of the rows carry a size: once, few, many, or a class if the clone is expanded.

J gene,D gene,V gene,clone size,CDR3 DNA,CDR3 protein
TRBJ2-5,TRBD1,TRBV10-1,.,TGCGCCACCGGGACAGGGGGCCAAGAGACCCAGTACTTC,CATGTGGQETQYF
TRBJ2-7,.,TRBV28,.,TGTGCCAGCAGTTCCGGGACATCACCCGGCGAGCAGTACTTC,CASSSGTSPGEQYF
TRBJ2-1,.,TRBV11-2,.,TGTGCCAGCAGCTTCCGAGGGAACTACAATGAGCAGTTCTTC,CASSFRGNYNEQFF
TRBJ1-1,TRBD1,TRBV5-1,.,TGCGCCAGCAGCTCTCCGGGACAGCAAGGGACCGCTGAAGCTTTCTTT,CASSSPGQQGTAEAFF
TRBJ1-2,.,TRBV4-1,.,TGCGCCAGCAGCCAGGGTCCTCTCGTTAACTATGGCTACACCTTC,CASSQGPLVNYGYTF
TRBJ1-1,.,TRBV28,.,TGTGCCAGCGGCAACACTGAAGCTTTCTTT,CASGNTEAFF
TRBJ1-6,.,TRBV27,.,TGTGCCAGCAGTATAATCAGGGGCTCCTATAATTCACCCCTCCACTTT,CASSIIRGSYNSPLHF
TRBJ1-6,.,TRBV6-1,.,TGTGCCAGCAGTGAATCTCGCAGGGGTTTTTTCCCCCTCCACTTT,CASSESRRGFFPLHF
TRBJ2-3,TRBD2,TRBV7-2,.,TGTGCCAGCAGCTCCCGGGGAGCGGGAGGAACAGATACGCAGTATTTT,CASSSRGAGGTDTQYF
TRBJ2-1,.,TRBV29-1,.,TGCAGCGTTGAAGAAGCGGGTGTCGAGCAGTTCTTC,CSVEEAGVEQFF
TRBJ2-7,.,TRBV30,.,TGTGCCTGGAGTGCCGGGGCCTGGGGGTACTTC,CAWSAGAWGYF
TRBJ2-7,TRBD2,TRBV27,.,TGTGCCAGCAGTTCGGCGGGAGGCCGGAGCTCCTACGAGCAGTACTTC,CASSSAGGRSSYEQYF
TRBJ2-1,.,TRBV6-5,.,TGTGCCAGCAGTTACTCGTACTTCCAGTTCTTC,CASSYSYFQFF
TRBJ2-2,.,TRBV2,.,TGTGCCAGCAGTGTTGGCCCTCAGGGCTTCGGGGAGCTGTTTTTT,CASSVGPQGFGELFF
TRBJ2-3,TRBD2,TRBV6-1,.,TGTGCCAGCAGTGAGGGACTAGCGGGAGGAGGGGGTCAATATTTT,CASSEGLAGGGGQYF
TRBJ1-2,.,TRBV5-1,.,TGCGCCAGCAGCTTGGATGGGACCCACTATGGCTACACCTTC,CASSLDGTHYGYTF
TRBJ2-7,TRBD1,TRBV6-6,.,TGTGCCAGCAGTTACGGCACAGGGGGCTACGAGCAGTACTTC,CASSYGTGGYEQYF
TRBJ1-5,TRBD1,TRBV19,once,TGTGCCAGTAGTATAAGGGGGCTAGGGCAACAGCATTTT,CASSIRGLGQQHF
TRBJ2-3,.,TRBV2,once,TGTGCCAGCAGTGAGAAAGGAGGCGGTCGCACAGATACGCAGTATTTT,CASSEKGGGRTDTQYF